This T cell receptor beta chain was obtained from a study of shared clonotypes between healthy human individuals (dated by TCRdb to the early 2020s). Describing the broader study: The cohort included three men and two women between 18 and 49 years of age. Libraries were prepared and TCR repertoires were sequenced by different laboratories using diverse techniques, in order to increase sequencing depth and limit assay-specific biases. Each donor's leukapheresis produced roughly between roughly 0.85 and 9.5 billion PBMCs. The study deeply sequenced blood TCR repertoires of about 5 healthy adults to estimate repertoire size and the extent of clonotype sharing between individuals.

TCR CDR3 regions were amplified from genomic DNA by multiplex PCR using the deep immunoSEQ assay. For each cell subset, the extracted genomic DNA was distributed evenly across all wells of several immunoSEQ 96-well plates, and each plate served as one replicate. For unsorted PBMC, about 0.3 ug genomic DNA, equal to 30,000 or so T cell genomes, was loaded into each replicate PCR. Unsorted PBMC genomic DNA was sequenced across ten immunoSEQ deep assay plates. Purified libraries were quantified with a Qubit 3.0 fluorometer, sized on a Bioanalyzer 2100, and re-quantified with the KAPA Library Quantification kit. Each immunoSEQ 96-well plate was sequenced on its own single-read 150-cycle Illumina NextSeq 550 flow cell. The original methods were these. The immunoSEQ output contained only junctional sequences without quality scores, so filtering could not match that applied to full-length reads. To assign V/J genes and CDR3, sequences were annotated against IMGT germline references using PyIR, a Python wrapper for IgBLAST v1.9. Reads with weak V/J assignments (E-value above 1e-6), missing CDR3, stop codons, out-of-frame junctions, or ambiguous translated residues were removed. V3J clonotypes were defined as sequences sharing an identical inferred V gene, J gene, and CDR3 amino acid sequence. The percentage overlap between two repertoires was calculated by dividing the number of shared unique clonotypes by the size of the smaller repertoire. RTK rarefaction, the Chao1 estimator, and Recon v2.1 estimates of unobserved clonotypes were used to assess repertoire richness. The clones in this table, taken by TCRdb from immuneACCESS, are in-frame only. Not every clone is retained; where verified, under half of the shortfall comes from an unresolved V gene, and the cause of the rest is unknown. That table gives V, J and clone size, and the DNA gave D and trimming. Recorded for this sample are hundreds of thousands of clones; roughly three quarters of them occurred a single time. The ten largest clones represent approximately 13% of the sample.

Notes on this clone: Its antigen remains undetermined. There are no base qualities to consult, and no much larger clone falls within one base.

Overall study outcomes, separate from this receptor: Pairwise subsampling led to the expectation that sequencing depth would affect the degree of clonotype sharing among donors. Because the study included only a small number of donors, the genetic and exposure-history diversity represented was limited. Only blood was sampled, and tissue TCR repertoires likely differ from those in blood.

From the cysteine through the phenylalanine, the CDR3 covers 13 amino acids. Only the CDR3 part of the read is kept: 39 bases, read in frame from the first base. The germline ends are 10 bases apart after V is trimmed by 7 bases and J by 1 base. Based on the germline V gene, the CDR1 and CDR2 sequences are LGHNT and FRNRAP. Healthy HIV-negative adults with no recently reported acute infections or vaccinations were included as donors. Every donor was a Caucasian adult living in Nashville, Tennessee, USA. For unsorted samples, about 85 million PBMCs were counted and genomic DNA was extracted with the QIAamp DNA Blood Mini kit. Blood was collected by leukapheresis, and PBMCs were isolated by Ficoll-Histopaque density gradient centrifugation and then cryopreserved in liquid nitrogen vapor phase.

The sequencing input was PBMCs. The rearranged chain carries TRBV12-5 and TRBJ1-1, and perhaps TRBD1 as D gene, on 5 matching bases. This TCR derives from a woman aged 40 to 55 in good health. Some clones in this sample may be carry-over from other donors' samples. The nucleotide sequence reads TGTGCTAGTGCCCTTGGGGGGAACACTGAAGCTTTCTTT. It codes for CASALGGNTEAFF.